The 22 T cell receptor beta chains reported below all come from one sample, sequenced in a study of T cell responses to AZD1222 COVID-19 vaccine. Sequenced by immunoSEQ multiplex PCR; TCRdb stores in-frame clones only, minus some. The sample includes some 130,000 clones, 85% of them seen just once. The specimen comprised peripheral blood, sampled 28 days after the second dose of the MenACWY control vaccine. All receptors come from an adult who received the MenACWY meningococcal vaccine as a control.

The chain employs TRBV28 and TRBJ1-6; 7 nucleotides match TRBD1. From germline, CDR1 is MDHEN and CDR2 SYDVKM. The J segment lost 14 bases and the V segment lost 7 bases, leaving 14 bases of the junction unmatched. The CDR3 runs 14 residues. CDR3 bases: TGTGCCAGCAAACTTCCGCACAGGGGAAGGGCCCTCCACTTT. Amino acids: CASKLPHRGRALHF.

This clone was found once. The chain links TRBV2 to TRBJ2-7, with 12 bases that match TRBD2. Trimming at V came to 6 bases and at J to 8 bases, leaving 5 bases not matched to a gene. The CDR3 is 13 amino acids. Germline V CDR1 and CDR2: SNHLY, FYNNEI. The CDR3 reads CASRPSGGAQQYV. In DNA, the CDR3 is TGTGCCAGCAGACCTAGCGGGGGGGCTCAGCAGTACGTC.

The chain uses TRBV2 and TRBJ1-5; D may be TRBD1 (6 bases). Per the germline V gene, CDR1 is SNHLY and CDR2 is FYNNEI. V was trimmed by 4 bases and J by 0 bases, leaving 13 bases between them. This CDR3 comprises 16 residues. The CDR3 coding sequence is TGTGCCAGCAGTGTGGCCCAGGGGTATAGCAATCAGCCCCAGCATTTT. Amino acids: CASSVAQGYSNQPQHF.

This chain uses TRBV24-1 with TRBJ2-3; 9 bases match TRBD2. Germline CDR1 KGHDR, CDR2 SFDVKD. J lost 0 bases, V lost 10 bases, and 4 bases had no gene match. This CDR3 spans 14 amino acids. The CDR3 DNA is TGTGCCACGGCGGGAGGGCTCAGCACAGATACGCAGTATTTT. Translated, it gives CATAGGLSTDTQYF.

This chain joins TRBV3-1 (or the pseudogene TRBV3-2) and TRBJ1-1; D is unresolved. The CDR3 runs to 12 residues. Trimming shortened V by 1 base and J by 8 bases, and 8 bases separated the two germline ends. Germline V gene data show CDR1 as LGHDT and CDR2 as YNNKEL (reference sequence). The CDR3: CASSQVEDEAFF. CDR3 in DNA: TGTGCCAGCAGCCAAGTAGAGGACGAAGCTTTCTTT.

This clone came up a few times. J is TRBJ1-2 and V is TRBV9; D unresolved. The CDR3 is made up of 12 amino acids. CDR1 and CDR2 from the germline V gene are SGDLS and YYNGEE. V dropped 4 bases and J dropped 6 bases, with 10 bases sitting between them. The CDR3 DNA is TGTGCCAGCAGCCTCGGGTATGATGGCTACACCTTC. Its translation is CASSLGYDGYTF.

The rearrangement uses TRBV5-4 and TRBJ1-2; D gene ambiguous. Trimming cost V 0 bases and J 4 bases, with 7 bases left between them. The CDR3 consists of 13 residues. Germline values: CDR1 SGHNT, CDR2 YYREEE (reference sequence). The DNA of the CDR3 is TGTGCCAGCAGCTTGGTGGGGAGCTATGGCTACACCTTC. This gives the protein CASSLVGSYGYTF.

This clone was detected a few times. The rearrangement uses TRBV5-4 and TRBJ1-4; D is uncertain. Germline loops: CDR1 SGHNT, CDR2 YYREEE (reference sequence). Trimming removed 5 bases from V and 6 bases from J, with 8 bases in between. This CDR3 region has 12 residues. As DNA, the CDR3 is TGTGCCAGCAGTTATAAGGATGAAAAACTGTTTTTT. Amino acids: CASSYKDEKLFF.

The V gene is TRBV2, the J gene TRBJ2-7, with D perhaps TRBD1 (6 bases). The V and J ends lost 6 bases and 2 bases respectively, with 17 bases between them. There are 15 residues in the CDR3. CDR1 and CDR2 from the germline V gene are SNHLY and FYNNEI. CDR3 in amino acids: CASREKTGQTYEQYF. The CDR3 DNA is TGTGCCAGCAGAGAGAAGACGGGACAAACCTACGAGCAGTACTTC.

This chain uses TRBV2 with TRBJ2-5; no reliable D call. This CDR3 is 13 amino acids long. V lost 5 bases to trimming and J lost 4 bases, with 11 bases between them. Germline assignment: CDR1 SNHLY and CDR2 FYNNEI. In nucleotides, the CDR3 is TGTGCCAGCAGTTACAATAAGGGAGAGACCCAGTACTTC. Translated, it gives CASSYNKGETQYF.

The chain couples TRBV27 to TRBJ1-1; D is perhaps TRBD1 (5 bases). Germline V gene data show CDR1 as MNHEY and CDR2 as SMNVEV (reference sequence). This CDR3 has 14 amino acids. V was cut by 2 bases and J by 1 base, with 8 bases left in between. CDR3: CASSLKGRNTEAFF. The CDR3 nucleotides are TGTGCCAGCAGTTTAAAGGGACGGAACACTGAAGCTTTCTTT.

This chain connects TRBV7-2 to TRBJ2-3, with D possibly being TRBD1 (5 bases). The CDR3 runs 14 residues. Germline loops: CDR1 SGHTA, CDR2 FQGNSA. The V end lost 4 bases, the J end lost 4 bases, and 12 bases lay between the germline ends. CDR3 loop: CASSSPRQSDTQYF. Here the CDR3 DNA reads TGTGCCAGCAGCTCCCCCCGACAGTCAGATACGCAGTATTTT.

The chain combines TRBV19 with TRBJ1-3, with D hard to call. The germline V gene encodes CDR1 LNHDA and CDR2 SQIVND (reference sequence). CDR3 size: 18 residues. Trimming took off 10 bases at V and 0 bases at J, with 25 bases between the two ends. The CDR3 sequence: CATSPTQRGTYSGNTIYF. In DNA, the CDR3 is TGTGCCACATCCCCGACTCAACGGGGAACCTACTCTGGAAACACCATATATTTT.

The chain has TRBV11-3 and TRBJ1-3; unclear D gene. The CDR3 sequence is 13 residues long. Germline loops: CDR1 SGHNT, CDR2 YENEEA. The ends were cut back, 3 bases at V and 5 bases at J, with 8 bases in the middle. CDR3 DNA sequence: TGTGCCAGCAGCTTTTCCCCGCGAAACACCATATATTTT. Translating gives CASSFSPRNTIYF.

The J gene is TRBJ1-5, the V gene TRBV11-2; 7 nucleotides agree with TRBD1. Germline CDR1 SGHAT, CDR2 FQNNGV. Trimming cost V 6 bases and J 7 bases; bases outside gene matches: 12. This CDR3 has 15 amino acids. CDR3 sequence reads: CASRLDRANVQPQHF. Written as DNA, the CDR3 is TGTGCCAGCAGACTTGACAGGGCCAACGTACAGCCCCAGCATTTT.

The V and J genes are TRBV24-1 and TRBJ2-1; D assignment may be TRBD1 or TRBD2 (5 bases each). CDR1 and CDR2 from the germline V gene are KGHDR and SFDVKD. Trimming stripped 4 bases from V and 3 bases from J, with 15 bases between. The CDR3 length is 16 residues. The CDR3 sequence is CATSDPRDGSYNEQFF. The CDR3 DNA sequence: TGTGCCACCAGTGACCCCCGGGACGGTAGCTACAATGAGCAGTTCTTC.

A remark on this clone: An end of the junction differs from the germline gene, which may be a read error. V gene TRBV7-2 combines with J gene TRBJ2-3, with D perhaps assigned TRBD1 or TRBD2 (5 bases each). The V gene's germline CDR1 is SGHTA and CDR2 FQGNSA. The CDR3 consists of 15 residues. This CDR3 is CASSLAARGTDTQYF. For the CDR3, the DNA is TGTGCCAGCAGCCTAGCCGCCAGGGGCACAGATACGCAGTATTTT.

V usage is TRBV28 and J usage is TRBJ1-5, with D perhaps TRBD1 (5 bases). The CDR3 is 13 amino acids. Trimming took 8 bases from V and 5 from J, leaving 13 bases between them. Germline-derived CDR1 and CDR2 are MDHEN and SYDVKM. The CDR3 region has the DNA TGTGCCAGCGGTTCCCAGGGCGATCAGCCCCAGCATTTT. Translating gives CASGSQGDQPQHF.

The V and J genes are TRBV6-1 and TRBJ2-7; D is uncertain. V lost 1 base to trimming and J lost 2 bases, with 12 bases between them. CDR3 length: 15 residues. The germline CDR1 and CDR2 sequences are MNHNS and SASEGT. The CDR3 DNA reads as TGTGCCAGCAGTGAAGAATCTGGCAGAGCCTACGAGCAGTACTTC. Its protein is CASSEESGRAYEQYF.

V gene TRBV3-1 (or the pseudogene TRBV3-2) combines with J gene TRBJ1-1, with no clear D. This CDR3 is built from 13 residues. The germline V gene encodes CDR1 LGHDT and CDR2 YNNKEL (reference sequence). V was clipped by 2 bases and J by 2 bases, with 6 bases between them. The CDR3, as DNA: TGTGCCAGCAGCCAATCAACAAACACTGAAGCTTTCTTT. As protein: CASSQSTNTEAFF.

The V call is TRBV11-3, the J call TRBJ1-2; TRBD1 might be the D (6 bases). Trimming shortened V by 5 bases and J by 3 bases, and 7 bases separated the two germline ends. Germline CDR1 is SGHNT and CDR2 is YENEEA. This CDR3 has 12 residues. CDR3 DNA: TGTGCCAGCAGCAACAGGGACTATGGCTACACCTTC. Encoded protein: CASSNRDYGYTF.

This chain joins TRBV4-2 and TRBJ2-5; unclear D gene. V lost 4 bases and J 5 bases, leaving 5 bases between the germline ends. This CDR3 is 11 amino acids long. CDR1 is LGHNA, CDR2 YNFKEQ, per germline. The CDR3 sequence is CASSLSETQYF. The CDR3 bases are TGTGCCAGCAGCCTATCGGAGACCCAGTACTTC.